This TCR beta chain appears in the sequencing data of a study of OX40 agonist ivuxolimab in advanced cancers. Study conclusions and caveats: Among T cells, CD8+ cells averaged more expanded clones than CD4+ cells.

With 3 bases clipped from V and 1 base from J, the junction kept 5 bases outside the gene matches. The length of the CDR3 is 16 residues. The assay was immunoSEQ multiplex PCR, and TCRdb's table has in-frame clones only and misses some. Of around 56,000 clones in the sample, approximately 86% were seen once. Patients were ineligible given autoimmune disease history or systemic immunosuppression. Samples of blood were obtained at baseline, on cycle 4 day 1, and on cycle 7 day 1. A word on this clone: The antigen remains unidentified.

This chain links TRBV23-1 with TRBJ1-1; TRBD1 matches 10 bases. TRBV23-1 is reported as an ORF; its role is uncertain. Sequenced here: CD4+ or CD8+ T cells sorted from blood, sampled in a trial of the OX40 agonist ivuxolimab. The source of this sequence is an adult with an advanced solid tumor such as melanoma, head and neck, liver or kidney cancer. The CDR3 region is CASSHPGQGTNTEAFF. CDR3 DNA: TGCGCCAGCAGTCACCCGGGACAGGGGACGAACACTGAAGCTTTCTTT.